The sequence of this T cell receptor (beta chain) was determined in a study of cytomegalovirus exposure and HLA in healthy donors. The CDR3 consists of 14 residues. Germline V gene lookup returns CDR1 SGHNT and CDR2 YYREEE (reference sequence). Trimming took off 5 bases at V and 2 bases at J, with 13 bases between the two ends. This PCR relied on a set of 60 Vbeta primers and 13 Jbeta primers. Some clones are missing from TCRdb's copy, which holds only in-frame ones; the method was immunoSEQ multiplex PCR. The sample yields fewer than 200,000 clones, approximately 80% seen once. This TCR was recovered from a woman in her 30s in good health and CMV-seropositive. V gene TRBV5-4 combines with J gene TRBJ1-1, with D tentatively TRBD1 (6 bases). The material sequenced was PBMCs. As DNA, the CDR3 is TGTGCCAGCAGTATACCGGGACACAACACTGAAGCTTTCTTT. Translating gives CASSIPGHNTEAFF.